This passage covers 29 T cell receptor beta chains from one sample sequenced in a study of glioma-infiltrating T cells. The iRepertoire nested amplicon-rescue multiplex PCR amplified TCR alpha and beta CDR3s from RNA. TCRdb used MiXCR to reprocess the multiplex PCR reads, holding one entry per CDR3 protein. The sample consists of around 130,000 distinct CDR3 sequences, about 25% of them appearing once. What was sequenced was glioma tissue, nonneoplastic brain tissue, or PBMCs (not recorded which). The receptors here all came from a human donor with low-grade glioma or glioblastoma, undergoing nonglioma brain surgery, or in good health (not recorded which).

This clonotype was found many times. The gene calls are TRBV28 and TRBJ1-1, with a weak D call TRBD1 (5 bases). The CDR3 runs to 15 residues. V shed 2 bases and J shed 1 base, with 11 bases lying between them. CDR1 and CDR2 from the germline V gene are MDHEN and SYDVKM. The CDR3 protein is CASSLPGAQNTEAFF. In nucleotides, the CDR3 is TGTGCCAGCAGTTTACCTGGGGCCCAGAACACTGAAGCTTTCTTT. The complete variable domain, with remaining parts taken from reference TRBV28 and TRBJ1-1, reads DVKVTQSSRYLVKRTGEKVFLECVQDMDHENMFWYRQDPGLGLRLIYFSYDVKMKEKGDIPEGYSVSREKKERFSLILESASTNQTSMYLCASSLPGAQNTEAFFGQGTRLTVV.

This clonotype was seen ten or more times. The J gene is TRBJ1-1, the V gene TRBV12-3 or TRBV12-4; D ambiguous. The CDR3 runs to 13 residues. The germline V and J ends were trimmed by 2 bases and 4 bases, with 8 bases remaining between them. The CDR3 loop reads CASSLIQTTEAFF. DNA of the CDR3: TGTGCCAGCAGTTTAATTCAAACCACTGAAGCTTTCTTT.

This clonotype was found many times. The V gene is TRBV6-1, the J gene TRBJ2-7; D is possibly TRBD2 (6 bases). This CDR3 region has 13 residues. Germline values: CDR1 MNHNS, CDR2 SASEGT. V was trimmed by 6 bases and J by 6 bases, leaving 15 bases between them. This CDR3 is CASRSDPEGEQYV. In DNA form, the CDR3 reads TGTGCCAGCAGGAGTGACCCGGAGGGCGAGCAGTACGTC.

This clonotype has only one observation. It is unclear where the CDR3 begins or ends on the DNA, so no DNA is shown, and the CDR3 is as TCRdb lists it. The chain uses TRBV7-2 and TRBJ1-5. From its first to its last residue, the CDR3 has 22 amino acids. CDR1 and CDR2 (germline): SGHTA, FQGNSA. This CDR3 reads CASSLRRYTDTQYFGPGTPQHF.

The table lists this clonotype with many counts. V is TRBV6-1 and J is TRBJ1-1; D not resolved. Germline values: CDR1 MNHNS, CDR2 SASEGT. This CDR3 spans 14 amino acids. The V gene lost 1 base and the J gene lost 5 bases, with 11 bases spanning the gap. The CDR3 nucleotides read TGTGCCAGCAGTGAAGGGCTGGTCCCTACTGAAGCTTTCTTT. Translating gives CASSEGLVPTEAFF.

Worth noting for this clonotype: A much larger clone differs from this one at a single base, so this may be a read error. This chain joins TRBV7-3 and TRBJ2-1; TRBD2 might be the D (5 bases). Germline V gives CDR1 SGHTA, CDR2 FQGTGA. This CDR3 is built from 14 residues. CDR3 sequence reads: CVSSSLGVFDEQFF. The DNA for the CDR3 is TGTGTCAGCAGCTCTCTCGGGGTTTTCGATGAGCAGTTCTTC.

This clonotype was detected many times. Relative to the germline gene, one junction end is altered; a read error may explain this. The rearrangement links TRBV7-2 to TRBJ1-2; D is undetermined. The CDR3 runs to 13 residues. Germline CDR1 reads SGHTA; CDR2 reads FQGNSA. The CDR3 DNA sequence: TGTGCCAGCAGCTTAGGCAGAAACTATGGCCACACCTTC. This gives the protein CASSLGRNYGHTF.

This clonotype has a count of ten or more. The chain links TRBV6-1 to TRBJ2-6; TRBD1 agrees at 9 bases. The germline V gene encodes CDR1 MNHNS and CDR2 SASEGT. The CDR3 length is 17 residues. The V gene end was trimmed by 6 bases and the J gene end by 2 bases; junction bases not matched to a gene: 8. CDR3 residues: CASRGDRDWAGANVLTF. The DNA of the CDR3 is TGTGCCAGCAGAGGGGACAGGGATTGGGCTGGGGCCAACGTCCTGACTTTC.

This clonotype was counted between two and nine times. The CDR3, as DNA: TGCAGTGCTAGAGATCCCGGACAGGGATCCTATGGCTACACCTTC. The encoded protein is CSARDPGQGSYGYTF. The chain couples TRBV20-1 to TRBJ1-2; 8 bases match TRBD1. The CDR3 extends over 15 amino acids. Germline lookup yields CDR1 DFQATT and CDR2 SNEGSKA (reference sequence). The V segment lost 0 bases and the J segment 4 bases; nucleotides outside the gene matches: 7.

This clonotype occurred a few times. This chain joins TRBV3-1 and TRBJ2-5; 13 bases match TRBD2. The CDR3 has 16 amino acids. J lost 4 bases, V lost 9 bases, and 11 bases had no gene match. Germline CDR1 and CDR2: LGHDT and YNNKEL (reference sequence). CDR3 residues: CASFGLGLAGRETQYF. In DNA, the CDR3 is TGTGCCAGTTTCGGATTGGGACTAGCGGGGCGAGAGACCCAGTACTTC.

The chain employs TRBV7-6 and TRBJ2-7; D call uncertain. The V gene lost 2 bases and the J gene lost 7 bases, with 18 bases spanning the gap. Germline V CDR1 and CDR2: SGHVS, FNYEAQ. This CDR3 is 15 amino acids long. CDR3 DNA: TGTGCCAGCAGCTTACGGGCCCAAGGGTACAATGAGCAGTACGTC. It encodes CASSLRAQGYNEQYV.

In this sample, this clonotype turned up a few times. Being one base from a much bigger clone, this may be a read error. The chain carries TRBV6-2 or TRBV6-3 and TRBJ2-3; D unclear. The germline CDR1 and CDR2 sequences are MNHEY and SVGEGT. The CDR3 has 14 amino acids. The germline V and J ends were trimmed by 6 bases and 4 bases, with 14 bases remaining between them. The CDR3 DNA follows: TGTGCCAGCAGCTCGACTGGGCTCCCAGATACGCAGTATTTT. Translating gives CASSSTGLPDTQYF.

The V and J genes are TRBV20-1 and TRBJ1-5, with a weak D call TRBD1 (6 bases). Trimming stripped 3 bases from V and 7 bases from J, with 13 bases between. In germline, CDR1 is DFQATT, CDR2 SNEGSKA (reference sequence). The CDR3 runs 13 residues. This chain's CDR3 is CSASRPGAQPQHF. In nucleotides, the CDR3 is TGCAGTGCTAGTCGTCCGGGGGCGCAGCCCCAGCATTTT.

This clonotype has ten or more counts. The rearrangement uses TRBV6-8 and TRBJ2-1, with TRBD2 matching over 8 bases. V shed 3 bases and J 9 bases; nucleotides not matched to a gene: 10. Germline lookup yields CDR1 MNHGY and CDR2 SAAAGT. The CDR3 runs 15 residues. The CDR3 coding sequence is TGTGCCAGCAGTTATCGGGGACTAGGGAGTAGTGAGCAGTTCTTC. Its protein product is CASSYRGLGSSEQFF.

This clonotype was counted a few times. V gene TRBV20-1 combines with J gene TRBJ2-5; the D gene is possibly TRBD1 (6 bases). The germline V gene encodes CDR1 DFQATT and CDR2 SNEGSKA (reference sequence). The CDR3 runs to 13 residues. V was cut by 7 bases and J by 1 base, with 13 bases left in between. CDR3: CSGRWGPQETQYF. CDR3 DNA: TGCAGTGGGCGGTGGGGGCCCCAAGAGACCCAGTACTTC.

The CDR3 loop reads CASSGQGYETQHF. In DNA form, the CDR3 reads TGTGCCAGCAGTGGACAGGGCTACGAGACCCAGCATTTT. This chain connects TRBV6-2 or TRBV6-3 to TRBJ1-5, with 8 bases aligning to TRBD1. V dropped 5 bases and J dropped 11; count of bases not matched to a gene: 8. The CDR3 extends over 13 amino acids. Germline values: CDR1 MNHEY, CDR2 SVGEGT.

This clonotype was seen only a few times. CDR3 sequence reads: CATSEGNQPQHF. The CDR3 DNA reads TGTGCCACCAGTGAGGGAAATCAGCCCCAGCATTTT. This chain links TRBV24-1 with TRBJ1-5; D call uncertain. The CDR3 totals 12 residues. The V gene lost 4 bases and the J gene lost 4 bases, with 4 bases spanning the gap. Germline assignment: CDR1 KGHDR and CDR2 SFDVKD.

This sequence joins TRBV7-2 and TRBJ1-2; possible D gene TRBD1, 6 bases. The CDR3 sequence is 16 residues long. V was trimmed by 3 bases and J by 8 bases, leaving 22 bases between them. CDR1 and CDR2 (germline): SGHTA, FQGNSA. DNA for the CDR3: TGTGCCAGCAGCTTCCAGTCGACAGGCCGGGCGAAGGGCTACACCTTC. Translated, it gives CASSFQSTGRAKGYTF.

This clonotype was seen many times. Here the CDR3 DNA reads TGTGCCAGCAGTTACCAGCAGGACAGCGACAATGAGCAGTTCTTC. Translated, it gives CASSYQQDSDNEQFF. The rearrangement uses TRBV6-6 and TRBJ2-1, with D possibly being TRBD1 (6 bases). The CDR3 loop spans 15 amino acids. Trimming removed 2 bases from V and 5 bases from J, with 13 bases in between. From germline, CDR1 is MNHNY and CDR2 SVGAGI (reference sequence).

With regard to this clonotype: A much larger clone sits a single nucleotide away, making a read error possible. The gene calls are TRBV20-1 and TRBJ1-1; D is unclear. This CDR3 has 12 residues. Germline V lookup: CDR1 DFQATT, CDR2 SNEGSKA (reference sequence). Trimming removed 1 base at V and 6 bases at J, with 9 bases between. The CDR3 loop is CSARGPPAEAFF. The CDR3 DNA sequence: TGCAGTGCTAGAGGGCCCCCGGCTGAAGCTTTCTTT.

This clonotype was seen only a few times. The V call is TRBV7-2, the J call TRBJ2-5; 11 bases are shared with TRBD2. This CDR3 is built from 16 residues. V shed 5 bases and J 6 bases; nucleotides not matched to a gene: 11. CDR1 SGHTA and CDR2 FQGNSA come from the germline V gene. The CDR3 DNA reads as TGTGCCAGCAGCCCCTTCGCCCCTAGCGGGGGGCAGACCCAGTACTTC. It yields the protein CASSPFAPSGGQTQYF.

The chain couples TRBV6-9 to TRBJ1-5, with D perhaps TRBD1 (6 bases). Between the trimmed V and J ends, which lost 4 bases and 7 bases, there was a span of 17 bases. The CDR3 runs 15 residues. CDR1 is MNHGY and CDR2 is SVAAGI in the germline V gene. The CDR3 spells CASSCPTGFNQPQHF. For the CDR3, the DNA is TGTGCCAGCAGTTGCCCTACAGGGTTCAACCAGCCCCAGCATTTT.

This clonotype appeared a few times. The V gene is TRBV10-3, the J gene TRBJ1-3; D is unresolved. The CDR3 length is 14 residues. CDR1 and CDR2 from the germline V gene are ENHRY and SYGVKD. Trimming shortened V by 0 bases and J by 4 bases, and 7 bases separated the two germline ends. This CDR3 is CAISESEAGNTIYF. The CDR3 DNA reads as TGTGCCATCAGTGAGTCGGAGGCCGGAAACACCATATATTTT.

V usage is TRBV4-2 and J usage is TRBJ2-1; TRBD2 might be the D (7 bases). V was clipped by 3 bases and J by 8 bases, with 23 bases between them. Per the germline V gene, CDR1 is LGHNA and CDR2 is YNFKEQ. The CDR3 sequence is 17 residues long. CDR3 sequence (DNA): TGTGCCAGCAGCCACGAGTTAACTAGAGGGGGGGAGGATGAGCAGTTCTTC. Translated, it gives CASSHELTRGGEDEQFF.

The table lists this clonotype with many counts. The V gene is TRBV7-2, the J gene TRBJ1-1; D gene ambiguous. This CDR3 region has 12 residues. V was shortened by 3 bases and J by 4 bases, with 6 bases between the two germline ends. Germline V gene lookup returns CDR1 SGHTA and CDR2 FQGNSA. In DNA, the CDR3 is TGTGCCAGCAGCTTCTCCCGCACTGAAGCTTTCTTT. Translation: CASSFSRTEAFF.

The chain joins TRBV4-1 to TRBJ2-5; D gene uncertain. Deletions cut 3 bases from V and 5 bases from J, with 19 bases between. CDR3 length: 16 amino acids. The germline V gene encodes CDR1 MGHRA and CDR2 YSYEKL. The CDR3, as DNA: TGCGCCAGCAGCCAGACGGGCCTACCCGGACGGGAGACCCAGTACTTC. Its translation is CASSQTGLPGRETQYF.

The rearrangement links TRBV7-2 to TRBJ2-5; D call uncertain. Germline V gene data show CDR1 as SGHTA and CDR2 as FQGNSA. Between the trimmed V and J ends, which lost 4 bases and 11 bases, there was a span of 11 bases. The CDR3 contains 11 residues. The CDR3 here is CASSYVNEQYF. In nucleotides, the CDR3 is TGTGCCAGCAGCTACGTCAATGAGCAGTACTTC.

This sequence joins TRBV4-2 and TRBJ1-5, with a possible D match to TRBD1 (6 bases). V shed 4 bases and J shed 3 bases, with 13 bases lying between them. Germline CDR1 is LGHNA and CDR2 is YNFKEQ. The CDR3 consists of 15 residues. CDR3 region: CASSRPGANNQPQHF. Written as DNA, the CDR3 is TGTGCCAGCAGCCGGCCGGGGGCGAACAATCAGCCCCAGCATTTT.

Many counts were recorded for this clonotype. The chain recombines TRBV27 with TRBJ2-7; unclear D gene. The CDR3 runs 12 residues. Trimming pared 1 base from V and 4 bases from J, leaving 5 bases between. Germline CDR1 is MNHEY and CDR2 is SMNVEV (reference sequence). The CDR3 reads CASSLLRYEQYV. CDR3 nucleotide sequence: TGTGCCAGCAGTTTATTGCGTTACGAGCAGTACGTC.